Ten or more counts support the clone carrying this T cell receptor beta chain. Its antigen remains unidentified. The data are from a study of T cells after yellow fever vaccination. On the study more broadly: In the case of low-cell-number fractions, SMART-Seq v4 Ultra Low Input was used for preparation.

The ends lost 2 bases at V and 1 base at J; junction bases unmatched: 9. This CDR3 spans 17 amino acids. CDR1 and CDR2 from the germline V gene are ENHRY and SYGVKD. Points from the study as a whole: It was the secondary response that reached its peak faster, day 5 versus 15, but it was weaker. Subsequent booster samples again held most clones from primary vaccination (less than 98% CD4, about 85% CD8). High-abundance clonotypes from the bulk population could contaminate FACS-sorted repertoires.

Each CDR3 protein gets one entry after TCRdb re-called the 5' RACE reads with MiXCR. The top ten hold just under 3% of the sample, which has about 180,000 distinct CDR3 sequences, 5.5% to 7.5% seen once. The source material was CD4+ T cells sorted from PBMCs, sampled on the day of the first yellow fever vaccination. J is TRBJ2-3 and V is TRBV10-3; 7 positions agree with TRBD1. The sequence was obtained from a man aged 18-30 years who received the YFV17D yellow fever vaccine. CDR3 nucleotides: TGTGCCATCAGTGAGCGTGGGGACAGTCATCGCACAGATACGCAGTATTTT. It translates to CAISERGDSHRTDTQYF.